The rows below give T cell receptor beta chains drawn from one sample of a study of OX40 agonist ivuxolimab in advanced cancers. TCRdb's copy holds only in-frame clones and misses some; the assay was immunoSEQ multiplex PCR. The sample has several thousand clones, over 75% seen once. Sequenced here: CD4+ or CD8+ T cells sorted from blood, sampled in a trial of the OX40 agonist ivuxolimab. The receptors derive from an adult with an advanced solid tumor such as melanoma, head and neck, liver or kidney cancer. Both conserved end residues are part of each CDR3. The D gene is left open where the match is weak. Clone size is given for some rows only: seen once, a few or many times, or a class if the clone is expanded.

abundance	d_gene	j_gene	v_gene	CDR3nt	CDR3aa
-	-	TRBJ1-1	TRBV28	TGTGCCAGCAGTCCCACTCCCCTGGGATGGAGGAGTCCTGAAGCTTTCTTT	CASSPTPLGWRSPEAFF
once	TRBD2	TRBJ2-5	TRBV4-2	TGTGCCAGCAGCCAAGAGTCTAGCGGGAGCGGAGAGACCCAGTACTTC	CASSQESSGSGETQYF
-	TRBD1	TRBJ2-7	TRBV5-4	TGTGCCAGCAGCTTAGGGACAGGATTTTACGAGCAGTACTTC	CASSLGTGFYEQYF
few	-	TRBJ1-1	TRBV13	TGTGCCAGCAGCCCAGACAGGACTGAAGCTTTCTTT	CASSPDRTEAFF
-	TRBD1	TRBJ2-4	TRBV19	TGTGCCAGTAGTACTTTTGGGCAGGGGGCAACCAAAAACATTCAGTACTTC	CASSTFGQGATKNIQYF
-	TRBD2	TRBJ2-3	TRBV5-1	TGCGCCAGCAGCGTCGAAATAGCGGGAGAAACAGATACGCAGTATTTT	CASSVEIAGETDTQYF
-	-	TRBJ1-1	TRBV29-1	TGCAGCGTTGGGTCGGTAGGAAACACTGAAGCTTTCTTT	CSVGSVGNTEAFF
-	-	TRBJ2-1	TRBV6-5	TGTGCCAGTCAGGTTACCCCCTACAATGAGCAGTTCTTC	CASQVTPYNEQFF
-	-	TRBJ2-3	TRBV11-2	TGTGCCAGCAGGAGGGCCGGTGGTAGCGGCACAGATACGCAGTATTTT	CASRRAGGSGTDTQYF
-	-	TRBJ2-2	TRBV1	TGCACCAGCAAGCGAGCCACGAGAGGGCCGCTTTCGAACACCGGGGAGCTGTTTTTT	CTSKRATRGPLSNTGELFF
-	-	TRBJ1-5	TRBV4-1	TGCGCCAGCAGCCAAGCGGGGGTTGGGGTTCAGCCCCAGCATTTT	CASSQAGVGVQPQHF
-	-	TRBJ2-7	TRBV12-2	TGTGCAAAGCCCAGGGTCGGGTCCTACGAGCAGTACTTC	CAKPRVGSYEQYF
-	-	TRBJ2-1	TRBV9	TGTGCCAGCAGCGCTCCTGAGCGGTCTACCTACAATGAGCAGTTCTTC	CASSAPERSTYNEQFF
-	-	TRBJ1-1	TRBV4-1	TGCGCCAGCAGCCAGTGGGGGAGGAGCACTGAAGCTTTCTTT	CASSQWGRSTEAFF
-	-	TRBJ2-7	TRBV23-1	TGCGCCAGCAGTCAATCTCCTAGTTACGAGCAGTACTTC	CASSQSPSYEQYF
few	-	TRBJ2-2	TRBV7-6	TGTGCCAGCAGCTTAGAACGGACACCTAACACCGGGGAGCTGTTTTTT	CASSLERTPNTGELFF
-	-	TRBJ1-2	TRBV23-1	TGCGCCAGCAGTCAATCGCGGGGGGGCTACACCTTC	CASSQSRGGYTF
-	TRBD2	TRBJ2-1	TRBV6-5	TGTGCCAGCAGTTCCGGGACTAGCGGGTCGAATGAGCAGTTCTTC	CASSSGTSGSNEQFF
-	TRBD1	TRBJ2-1	TRBV12-5	TGTGCTAGTGCCCCCCCCGGGACAGGGGTTCAACTTGAGCAGTTCTTC	CASAPPGTGVQLEQFF
-	-	TRBJ2-5	TRBV6-1	TGTGCCAGCAGTGAAGGGTTAGCGAGCTACCAAGAGACCCAGTACTTC	CASSEGLASYQETQYF
-	TRBD2	TRBJ2-1	TRBV5-1	TGCGCCAGCAGCCTGACGGGAGGGCCCTACAATGAGCAGTTCTTC	CASSLTGGPYNEQFF
-	-	TRBJ2-5	TRBV4-1	TGCGCCAGCAGCCACACTCCGGGACTGGAGACCCAGTACTTC	CASSHTPGLETQYF
-	-	TRBJ2-3	TRBV29-1	TGCAGCGTTGTCCTGAGAGGCACAGATACGCAGTATTTT	CSVVLRGTDTQYF
few	TRBD2	TRBJ2-2	TRBV7-3	TGTGCCAGCAGCTACTCCAGCGGGGGTACCGGGGAGCTGTTTTTT	CASSYSSGGTGELFF
-	TRBD1	TRBJ2-3	TRBV28	TGTGCCAGCAGTTTAGACAGGGCCCTGGATACGCAGTATTTT	CASSLDRALDTQYF
-	TRBD2	TRBJ2-1	TRBV10-2	TGCGCCAGCAGTGAGTCGAGGGCTAGCGGGATTTGGGGAGGATTGGATGAGCAGTTCTTC	CASSESRASGIWGGLDEQFF
-	-	TRBJ2-2	TRBV6-5	TGTGCCAGCTGGGACACAGGGACCCACCGGGGAGCTGTTTTT	CASWDTGTHRGAVF
-	TRBD1	TRBJ1-3	TRBV4-2	TGTGCCAGCAGCCAGGACAGGGAGGGAAACACCATATATTTT	CASSQDREGNTIYF
few	TRBD1	TRBJ1-5	TRBV5-5	TGTGCCAGCAGCGGACAGGGGCGAGAGCCCCAGCATTTT	CASSGQGREPQHF
large	-	TRBJ1-1	TRBV30	TGTGCCTGGAGTGCAGACAGACGGACTGAAGCTTTCTTT	CAWSADRRTEAFF
once	TRBD2	TRBJ2-7	TRBV11-2	TGTGCCAGCAGCTCGGGACTAGCGGGAGAGCCCGGCTACGAGCAGTACTTC	CASSSGLAGEPGYEQYF
-	-	TRBJ2-3	TRBV5-1	TGCGCCAGTAGGACAGCAGCTAGCACAGATACGCAGTATTTT	CASRTAASTDTQYF
-	-	TRBJ2-7	TRBV7-9	TGTGCCAGCAGTCGTACAGGGATGCGGGACTACGAGCAGTACTTC	CASSRTGMRDYEQYF
-	TRBD1	TRBJ2-7	TRBV6-1	TGTGCCAGCAGTTGGGACAGGATTTACGAGCAGTACTTC	CASSWDRIYEQYF
-	-	TRBJ2-1	TRBV5-6	TGTGCCAGCAGCTTGGACAACAATGAGCAGTTCTTC	CASSLDNNEQFF
-	-	TRBJ2-3	TRBV7-9	TGTGCCAGCAGCTTGGGGGGACCCCAAGGGGGCACAGATACGCAGTATTTT	CASSLGGPQGGTDTQYF
-	-	TRBJ1-4	TRBV4-3	TGCGCCAGCAGCCAAGATAGGTACAGGGCGAATGAAAAACTGTTTTTT	CASSQDRYRANEKLFF
-	-	TRBJ1-1	TRBV4-1	TGCGCCAGCAGCCAAGCGAGTAACACTGAAGCTTTCTTT	CASSQASNTEAFF
-	TRBD1	TRBJ1-5	TRBV9	TGTGCCAGCAGCGCTGGACAGGACTATCAGCCCCAGCATTTT	CASSAGQDYQPQHF
-	-	TRBJ1-6	TRBV4-1	TGCGCCAGCAGCCAAGAAGGACTGGACTCCTATAATTCACCCCTCCACTTT	CASSQEGLDSYNSPLHF
-	-	TRBJ2-7	TRBV7-9	TGTGCCAGCAGCCCTACCCACTACGAGCAGTACTTC	CASSPTHYEQYF
-	-	TRBJ2-1	TRBV6-6	TGTGCCAGCAGTTACGCGGACAACAATGAGCAGTTCTTC	CASSYADNNEQFF
once	-	TRBJ1-4	TRBV28	TGTGCCAGCAGCCCCTCAGGGGCAACTAATGAAAAACTGTTTTTT	CASSPSGATNEKLFF
-	-	TRBJ1-5	TRBV6-4	TGTGCCAGTGACGGAAACAATCAGCCCCAGCATTTT	CASDGNNQPQHF
-	TRBD2	TRBJ2-3	TRBV15	TGTGCCACCAGCAGATGGACTAGCGAAAGCACAGATACGCAGTATTTT	CATSRWTSESTDTQYF
-	-	TRBJ1-2	TRBV5-6	TGTGCCAGCAGCTTGAGGCGGGACCATACCTTAATTAACTATGGCTACACCTTC	CASSLRRDHTLINYGYTF
-	TRBD2	TRBJ2-7	TRBV5-4	TGTGCCAGCAGCTTGGGACTAGCGGGAAGAGGCGTGGCCTACGAGCAGTACTTC	CASSLGLAGRGVAYEQYF
-	-	TRBJ2-7	TRBV6-1	TGTGCCAGCAGTGAAGTTGAGGTTATCTACGAGCAGTACTTC	CASSEVEVIYEQYF
-	-	TRBJ1-2	TRBV19	TGTGCCAGTAGTCCCTACGGGGATGGCTACACCTTC	CASSPYGDGYTF